Presented here are 29 T cell receptor beta chains from one specimen sequenced in a study of blood T cell repertoires in COVID-19. Clones were read by immunoSEQ multiplex PCR, and TCRdb kept only the in-frame ones, dropping some. The sample contains about 170,000 clones, approximately 88% of which appear only once. Input material: peripheral blood. Receptors originate from a woman over 75 with active or convalescent COVID-19.

This chain joins TRBV7-9 and TRBJ1-2, with 11 bases aligning to TRBD1. V gave up 4 bases and J gave up 4 bases; unmatched junction bases: 2. In germline, CDR1 is SEHNR, CDR2 FQNEAQ (reference sequence). The CDR3 consists of 14 residues. The CDR3 coding sequence is TGTGCCAGCAGCTGGACAGGGGGCTCCTATGGCTACACCTTC. Protein sequence: CASSWTGGSYGYTF. Looking up the rest from reference TRBV7-9 and TRBJ1-2 gives the full variable domain: DTGVSQNPRHKITKRGQNVTFRCDPISEHNRLYWYRQTLGQGPEFLTYFQNEAQLEKSRLLSDRFSAERPKGSFSTLEIQRTEQGDSAMYLCASSWTGGSYGYTFGSGTRLTVV.

This clone was seen once. The J gene is TRBJ1-5, the V gene TRBV19, with TRBD1 as a possible D gene (6 bases). This CDR3 region has 17 residues. Between the trimmed V and J ends, which lost 7 bases and 0 bases, there was a span of 19 bases. Germline V gene lookup returns CDR1 LNHDA and CDR2 SQIVND (reference sequence). The CDR3 region has the DNA TGTGCCAGTACTCTACAGGGTACGGTCTATAGCAATCAGCCCCAGCATTTT. Its translation is CASTLQGTVYSNQPQHF.

The genes are TRBV6-5 and TRBJ2-2; tentative D call: TRBD1 (6 bases). The germline V gene has CDR1 MNHEY and CDR2 SVGAGI. This CDR3 has 12 residues. The V end was cut by 7 bases, the J end by 6 bases, with 9 bases between. Written as DNA, the CDR3 is TGTGCCAGCACCCCAGGGGCCGGGGAGCTGTTTTTT. This translates into CASTPGAGELFF.

This clone was counted a few times. The J gene is TRBJ1-1, the V gene TRBV6-5, with a possible D match to TRBD1 (5 bases). Trimming took 5 bases from V and 2 from J, leaving 15 bases between them. The CDR3 runs to 15 residues. Germline V gives CDR1 MNHEY, CDR2 SVGAGI. CDR3 DNA sequence: TGTGCCAGCAGTCTCTCCGACAGACTCAACACTGAAGCTTTCTTT. This gives the protein CASSLSDRLNTEAFF.

This clone was detected only once. The rearrangement uses TRBV4-3 and TRBJ2-1; 8 bases are shared with TRBD2. V was pared by 0 bases and J by 3 bases, with 7 bases of the junction left unmatched. There are 17 residues in the CDR3. In germline, CDR1 is LGHNA, CDR2 YSLEER. The CDR3 DNA sequence: TGCGCCAGCAGCCAAGATACCAGCGGGGGCCTCTACAATGAGCAGTTCTTC. It codes for CASSQDTSGGLYNEQFF.

This chain connects TRBV10-3 to TRBJ1-2; D perhaps matches TRBD1 (5 bases). Trimming pared 2 bases from V and 7 bases from J, leaving 14 bases between. Looked up from germline, CDR1 is ENHRY and CDR2 is SYGVKD. This CDR3 spans 14 amino acids. This CDR3 is CAISEGQTYSGYTF. CDR3 in DNA: TGTGCCATCAGTGAGGGACAAACTTACAGTGGCTACACCTTC.

V usage is TRBV10-3 and J usage is TRBJ2-7; 13 nucleotides match TRBD2. V shed 2 bases and J 5 bases; nucleotides not matched to a gene: 12. Germline CDR1 and CDR2: ENHRY and SYGVKD. There are 18 residues in the CDR3. DNA of the CDR3: TGTGCCATCAGTGAGACCCACGACAGACTAGCGGGGGGAGACGAGCAGTACTTC. As protein: CAISETHDRLAGGDEQYF.

The gene calls are TRBV5-1 and TRBJ2-5; 12 nucleotides agree with TRBD1. Germline CDR1 and CDR2: SGHRS and YFSETQ. V lost 4 bases, J lost 1 base, and 8 bases stayed unmatched. This CDR3 comprises 17 residues. CDR3 coding DNA: TGCGCCAGCAGCCAACTCCGGGACAGGGGGCGCCAAGAGACCCAGTACTTC. It translates to CASSQLRDRGRQETQYF.

CDR3 amino acids: CASSPSSGNTIYF. CDR3 in DNA: TGTGCCAGCAGTCCCTCCTCTGGAAACACCATATATTTT. This chain links TRBV6-1 with TRBJ1-3; no clear D. CDR1 and CDR2 from the germline V gene are MNHNS and SASEGT. The V end lost 5 bases, the J end lost 0 bases, and 5 bases lay between the germline ends. CDR3 length equals 13 residues.

The V gene is TRBV7-9, the J gene TRBJ2-2; D might be TRBD1 (6 bases). The ends were cut back, 3 bases at V and 0 bases at J, with 8 bases in the middle. Germline assignment: CDR1 SEHNR and CDR2 FQNEAQ (reference sequence). The CDR3 spans 15 residues. CDR3 DNA: TGTGCCAGCAGCTTCGGGGACACGAACACCGGGGAGCTGTTTTTT. This gives the protein CASSFGDTNTGELFF.

V usage is TRBV19 and J usage is TRBJ1-1; 10 bases match TRBD1. This CDR3 is built from 13 residues. From germline, CDR1 is LNHDA and CDR2 SQIVND (reference sequence). The V and J ends lost 7 bases and 5 bases, in that order; junction bases with no gene match: 4. This CDR3 is CASMTGGPTEAFF. For the CDR3, the DNA is TGTGCCAGTATGACAGGGGGCCCGACTGAAGCTTTCTTT.

As to this clone: This could be a read error, since a much larger clone is one nucleotide away. Distinct nucleotide sequences in the sample also encode this CDR3. The chain recombines TRBV11-2 with TRBJ1-4, with D uncertain. CDR3 size: 14 residues. V was shortened by 1 base and J by 13 bases, with 16 bases between the two germline ends. Per the germline V gene, CDR1 is SGHAT and CDR2 is FQNNGV. In DNA form, the CDR3 reads TGTGCCAGCAGCTTAGCGGGGTCCCCAATCGGACTGTTTTTT. Protein product: CASSLAGSPIGLFF.

Here the CDR3 reads CASSHWDRSSYEQYF. In nucleotides, the CDR3 is TGTGCCAGCAGCCATTGGGACAGGAGCTCCTACGAGCAGTACTTC. The chain uses TRBV5-8 and TRBJ2-7; 8 nucleotides align to TRBD1. The CDR3 loop spans 15 amino acids. The J segment lost 0 bases and the V segment lost 4 bases, leaving 6 bases of the junction unmatched. The V gene's germline CDR1 is SGHTS and CDR2 YDEGEE.

This clone has just a few counts. J is TRBJ2-7 and V is TRBV4-1; tentative D call: TRBD1 (6 bases). Looked up from germline, CDR1 is MGHRA and CDR2 is YSYEKL. V lost 3 bases to trimming and J lost 3 bases, with 12 bases between them. The CDR3 has 14 residues. The CDR3 reads CASSQIRTVYEQYF. The CDR3 nucleotides read TGCGCCAGCAGCCAGATACGGACAGTCTACGAGCAGTACTTC.

The chain has TRBV6-2 or TRBV6-3 and TRBJ1-5; TRBD1 is a possible D gene (6 bases). CDR1 is MNHEY and CDR2 is SVGEGT in the germline V gene. The CDR3 loop spans 15 amino acids. Trimming removed 5 bases at V and 2 bases at J, with 13 bases between. CDR3 protein: CASSKQGVRNQPQHF. CDR3 DNA sequence: TGTGCCAGCAGTAAACAGGGTGTACGCAATCAGCCCCAGCATTTT.

V usage is TRBV4-1 and J usage is TRBJ1-1; TRBD1 might be the D (5 bases). Germline assignment: CDR1 MGHRA and CDR2 YSYEKL. The CDR3 has 16 residues. The germline V and J ends were trimmed by 5 bases and 1 base, with 17 bases remaining between them. CDR3 sequence reads: CASSSLLRGENTEAFF. The DNA for the CDR3 is TGCGCCAGCAGCTCCCTCCTGCGGGGGGAGAACACTGAAGCTTTCTTT.

The V and J genes are TRBV4-3 and TRBJ2-5; TRBD1 aligns across 9 bases. Germline V gene sequence: CDR1 LGHNA, CDR2 YSLEER. The CDR3 sequence is 16 residues long. The V gene end was trimmed by 0 bases and the J gene end by 4 bases; junction bases not matched to a gene: 6. The CDR3 protein is CASSQEGTGTAETQYF. Here the CDR3 DNA reads TGCGCCAGCAGCCAAGAGGGGACAGGGACAGCAGAGACCCAGTACTTC.

This clone was found once. The chain recombines TRBV29-1 with TRBJ1-2, with 9 bases matching TRBD1. From germline, CDR1 is SQVTM and CDR2 ANQGSEA. J gave up 7 bases and V 4 bases, and 4 bases lay outside the gene matches. CDR3 size: 12 residues. The CDR3 reads CSVGTGEVGYTF. CDR3 DNA: TGCAGCGTTGGGACAGGGGAGGTTGGCTACACCTTC.

The chain joins TRBV6-2 or TRBV6-3 to TRBJ2-1; 13 bases agree with TRBD2. The V gene end was trimmed by 5 bases and the J gene end by 7 bases; junction bases not matched to a gene: 8. The CDR3 contains 16 residues. From germline, CDR1 is MNHEY and CDR2 SVGEGT. CDR3 in DNA: TGTGCCAGCAGTCCCCGGACTAGCGGGGGATTAAATGAGCAGTTCTTC. Residues: CASSPRTSGGLNEQFF.

The J gene is TRBJ1-6, the V gene TRBV19, with 7 bases that match TRBD1. V lost 6 bases, J lost 5 bases, and 7 bases stayed unmatched. CDR1 is LNHDA, CDR2 SQIVND, per germline (reference sequence). CDR3 size: 15 residues. The CDR3 coding sequence is TGTGCCAGTAGCCAGGGGGACAGAGATAATTCACCCCTCCACTTT. Translation: CASSQGDRDNSPLHF.

The chain carries TRBV7-2 and TRBJ2-1; 9 bases map to TRBD1. CDR3 length equals 15 residues. Germline CDR1 SGHTA, CDR2 FQGNSA. The trim removed 7 bases at V and 9 bases at J, leaving 13 bases unmatched. The CDR3 DNA reads TGTGCCAGCATCACTCCAGGGACAGGGAAGGGTGAGCAGTTCTTC. This encodes CASITPGTGKGEQFF.

The V call is TRBV27, the J call TRBJ1-2; D not certain. CDR1 MNHEY and CDR2 SMNVEV come from the germline V gene (reference sequence). This CDR3 has 13 amino acids. V gave up 2 bases and J gave up 8 bases, with 12 bases separating them. CDR3 protein: CASSLIRGQGYTF. CDR3 bases: TGTGCCAGCAGTTTAATCCGGGGTCAAGGCTACACCTTC.

The chain joins TRBV10-2 to TRBJ2-7; perhaps TRBD2 as D (6 bases). The germline V gene has CDR1 WSHSY and CDR2 SAAADI. V lost 6 bases, J lost 6 bases, and 15 bases lay in between. The CDR3 totals 13 residues. This CDR3 reads CASRDPGTVEQYF. The CDR3 DNA is TGCGCCAGCAGGGACCCCGGGACTGTCGAGCAGTACTTC.

The chain uses TRBV3-1 (or the pseudogene TRBV3-2) and TRBJ1-2, with D unresolved. Germline V lookup: CDR1 LGHDT, CDR2 YNNKEL (reference sequence). Trimming stripped 0 bases from V and 8 bases from J, with 10 bases between. The CDR3 loop spans 13 amino acids. CDR3 DNA: TGTGCCAGCAGCCAAGATGGAGGGTACGGCTACACCTTC. It codes for CASSQDGGYGYTF.

CDR3 residues: CAWSDPRGTTNEKLFF. The CDR3 DNA reads TGTGCCTGGAGTGATCCCCGGGGGACAACTAATGAAAAACTGTTTTTT. This chain joins TRBV30 and TRBJ1-4, with D possibly being TRBD1 (5 bases). The CDR3 covers 16 residues. CDR1 and CDR2 (germline): GTSNPN, SVGIG (reference sequence). Deletions cut 1 base from V and 0 bases from J, with 12 bases between.

This chain connects TRBV5-4 to TRBJ1-1; 7 bases align to TRBD1. The CDR3 is 12 amino acids. Germline V gene data show CDR1 as SGHNT and CDR2 as YYREEE (reference sequence). Trimming cost V 5 bases and J 7 bases; bases outside gene matches: 5. CDR3 coding DNA: TGTGCCAGCAGTACAGGGGAAAATGAAGCTTTCTTT. Protein: CASSTGENEAFF.

The V gene is TRBV13, the J gene TRBJ1-3; D gene uncertain. Looked up from germline, CDR1 is PRHDT and CDR2 is FYEKMQ (reference sequence). Trimming pared 1 base from V and 1 base from J, leaving 11 bases between. This CDR3 comprises 16 residues. The CDR3 sequence is CASSLEPGPSGNTIYF. The DNA of the CDR3 is TGTGCCAGCAGCTTAGAACCAGGTCCATCTGGAAACACCATATATTTT.

The chain uses TRBV4-2 and TRBJ2-5; 7 bases fit TRBD1. The CDR3 spans 16 residues. The germline V gene encodes CDR1 LGHNA and CDR2 YNFKEQ. Trimming cost V 4 bases and J 0 bases; bases outside gene matches: 8. CDR3 in DNA: TGTGCCAGCAGCCCCCTACAGGGGCAGTACCAAGAGACCCAGTACTTC. Its translation is CASSPLQGQYQETQYF.

The rearrangement links TRBV6-7 to TRBJ1-1; D might be TRBD1 (5 bases). TRBV6-7 qualifies as an ORF whose function is uncertain. CDR3 length equals 16 residues. The V end was cut by 4 bases, the J end by 0 bases, with 15 bases between. The CDR3 DNA reads as TGTGCCAGCAGTTGTTACAGCATAGGGGTGAACACTGAAGCTTTCTTT. Encoded protein: CASSCYSIGVNTEAFF.